The following is a T cell receptor beta chain sequence with its context. This record belongs to a study of blood T cell repertoires in COVID-19. Study context: Samples of COVID-19 (acute and convalescent) were obtained from the United States, Italy and Spain.

Assay used: immunoSEQ multiplex PCR; TCRdb lists only in-frame clones, some missing. The sample includes 130,000 to 150,000 clones, 80% of them seen just once. Germline lookup yields CDR1 LGHDT and CDR2 YNNKEL (reference sequence). With V trimmed by 4 bases and J by 7 bases, 7 bases remained unmatched. This CDR3 comprises 14 residues. The genes are TRBV3-1 (or the pseudogene TRBV3-2) and TRBJ2-7; 10 bases match TRBD1. The receptor comes from a man between 60 and 75 years old with active or convalescent COVID-19. The sequencing sample was made of peripheral blood. CDR3: CASSLRQGAGEQYF. The CDR3 DNA is TGTGCCAGCAGCCTAAGACAGGGGGCCGGGGAGCAGTACTTC.